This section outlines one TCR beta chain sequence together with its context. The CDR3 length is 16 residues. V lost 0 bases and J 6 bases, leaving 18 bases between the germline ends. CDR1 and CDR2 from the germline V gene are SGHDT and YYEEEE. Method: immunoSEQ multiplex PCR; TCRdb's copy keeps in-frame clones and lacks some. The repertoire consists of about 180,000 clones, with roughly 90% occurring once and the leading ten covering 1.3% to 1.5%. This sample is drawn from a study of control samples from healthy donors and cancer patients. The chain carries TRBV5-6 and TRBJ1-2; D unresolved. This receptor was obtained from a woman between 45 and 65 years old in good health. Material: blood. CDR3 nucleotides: TGTGCCAGCAGCTTGGTACTATTGCAGCTCGAGGATGGCTACACCTTC. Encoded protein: CASSLVLLQLEDGYTF.